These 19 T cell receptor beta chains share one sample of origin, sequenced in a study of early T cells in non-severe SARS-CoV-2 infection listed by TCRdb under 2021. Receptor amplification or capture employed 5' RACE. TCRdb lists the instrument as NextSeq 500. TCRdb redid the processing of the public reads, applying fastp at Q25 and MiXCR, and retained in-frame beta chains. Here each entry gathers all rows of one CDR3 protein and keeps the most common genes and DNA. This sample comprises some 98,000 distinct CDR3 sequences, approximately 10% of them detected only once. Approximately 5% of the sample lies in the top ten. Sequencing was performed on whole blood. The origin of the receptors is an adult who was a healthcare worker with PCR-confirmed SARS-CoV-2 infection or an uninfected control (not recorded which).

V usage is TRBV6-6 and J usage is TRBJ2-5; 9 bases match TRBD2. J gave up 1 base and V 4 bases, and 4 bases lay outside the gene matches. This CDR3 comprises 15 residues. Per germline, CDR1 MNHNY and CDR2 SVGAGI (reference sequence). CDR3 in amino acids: CASSFGSGGQETQYF. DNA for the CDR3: TGTGCCAGCAGTTTCGGTAGCGGGGGCCAAGAGACCCAGTACTTC.

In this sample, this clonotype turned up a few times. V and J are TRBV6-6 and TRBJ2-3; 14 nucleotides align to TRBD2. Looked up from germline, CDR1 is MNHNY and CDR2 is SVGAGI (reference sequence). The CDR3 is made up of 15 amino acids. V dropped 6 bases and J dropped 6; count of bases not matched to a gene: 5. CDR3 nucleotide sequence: TGTGCCAGCAGCCCAGGACTAGCGGGGGGCGATACGCAGTATTTT. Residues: CASSPGLAGGDTQYF.

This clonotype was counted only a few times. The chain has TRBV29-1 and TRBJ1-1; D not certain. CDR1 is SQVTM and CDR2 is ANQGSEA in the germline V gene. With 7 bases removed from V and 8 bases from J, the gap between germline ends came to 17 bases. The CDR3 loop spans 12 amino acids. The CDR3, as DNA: TGCAGCGCCCAAAGAACGATCCAGGAAGCTTTCTTT. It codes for CSAQRTIQEAFF. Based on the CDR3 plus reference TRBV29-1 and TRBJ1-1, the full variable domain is SAVISQKPSRDICQRGTSLTIQCQVDSQVTMMFWYRQQPGQSLTLIATANQGSEATYESGFVIDKFPISRPNLTFSTLTVSNMSPEDSSIYLCSAQRTIQEAFFGQGTRLTVV.

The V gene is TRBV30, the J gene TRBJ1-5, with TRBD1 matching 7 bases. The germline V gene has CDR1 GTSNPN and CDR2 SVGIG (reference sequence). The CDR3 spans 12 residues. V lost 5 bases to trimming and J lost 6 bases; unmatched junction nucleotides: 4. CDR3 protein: CAWDRASQPQHF. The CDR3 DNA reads TGTGCCTGGGACAGGGCCAGTCAGCCCCAGCATTTT.

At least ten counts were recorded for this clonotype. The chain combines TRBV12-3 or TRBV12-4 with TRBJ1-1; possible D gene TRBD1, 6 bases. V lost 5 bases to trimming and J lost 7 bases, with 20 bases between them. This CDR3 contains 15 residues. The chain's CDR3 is CASSLSGTGSGEAFF. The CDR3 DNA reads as TGTGCCAGCAGTCTATCCGGTACAGGGAGCGGTGAAGCTTTCTTT.

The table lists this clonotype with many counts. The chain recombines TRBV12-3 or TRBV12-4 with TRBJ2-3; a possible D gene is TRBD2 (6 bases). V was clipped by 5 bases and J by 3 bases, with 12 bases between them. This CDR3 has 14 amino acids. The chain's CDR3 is CASSTYGGTDTQYF. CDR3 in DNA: TGTGCCAGCAGTACCTACGGGGGAACAGATACGCAGTATTTT.

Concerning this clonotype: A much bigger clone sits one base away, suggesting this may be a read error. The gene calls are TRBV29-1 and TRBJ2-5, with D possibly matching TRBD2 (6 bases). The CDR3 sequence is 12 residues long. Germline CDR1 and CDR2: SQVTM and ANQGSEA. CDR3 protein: CSALGGEETQNF. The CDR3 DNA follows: TGCAGCGCACTAGGAGGGGAAGAGACCCAGAACTTC.

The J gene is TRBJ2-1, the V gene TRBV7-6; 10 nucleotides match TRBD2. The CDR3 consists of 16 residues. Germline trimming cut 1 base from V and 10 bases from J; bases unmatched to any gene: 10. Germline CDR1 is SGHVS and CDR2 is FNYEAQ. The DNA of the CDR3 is TGTGCCAGCAGCTTAGAGGCTAGCGGGAGTTCCAGGGAGCAGTTCTTC. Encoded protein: CASSLEASGSSREQFF.

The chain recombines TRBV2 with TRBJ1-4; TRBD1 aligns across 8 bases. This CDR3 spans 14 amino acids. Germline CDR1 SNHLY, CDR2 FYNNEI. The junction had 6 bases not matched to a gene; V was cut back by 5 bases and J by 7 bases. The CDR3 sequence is CASSSDRGLEKLFF. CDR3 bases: TGTGCCAGCAGTTCCGACAGGGGACTTGAAAAACTGTTTTTT.

The CDR3 DNA reads TGTGCCAGCAGTGAAGCCCGGGACAGGGTAACCCAGTACTTC. Amino acids: CASSEARDRVTQYF. This sequence joins TRBV6-1 and TRBJ2-5, with 9 bases matching TRBD1. V trimming: 0 bases; J trimming: 8 bases; junction bases outside the gene matches: 4. The CDR3 has 14 residues. Germline V gives CDR1 MNHNS, CDR2 SASEGT.

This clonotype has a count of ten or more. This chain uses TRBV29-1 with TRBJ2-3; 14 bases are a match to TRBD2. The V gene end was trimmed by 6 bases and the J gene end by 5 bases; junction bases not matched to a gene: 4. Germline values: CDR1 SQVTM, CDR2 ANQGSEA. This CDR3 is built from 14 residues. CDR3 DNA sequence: TGCAGCGTCGTTGGACTAGCGGGGGGAGATACGCAGTATTTT. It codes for CSVVGLAGGDTQYF.

The CDR3 loop is CASSYGTDTGELFF. The DNA of the CDR3 is TGTGCCAGCAGTTACGGGACGGATACCGGGGAGCTGTTTTTT. The chain combines TRBV6-5 with TRBJ2-2; D tentatively reads TRBD1 or TRBD2 (5 bases each). The CDR3 length is 14 residues. V lost 2 bases to trimming and J lost 5 bases, with 9 bases between them. Germline loops: CDR1 MNHEY, CDR2 SVGAGI.

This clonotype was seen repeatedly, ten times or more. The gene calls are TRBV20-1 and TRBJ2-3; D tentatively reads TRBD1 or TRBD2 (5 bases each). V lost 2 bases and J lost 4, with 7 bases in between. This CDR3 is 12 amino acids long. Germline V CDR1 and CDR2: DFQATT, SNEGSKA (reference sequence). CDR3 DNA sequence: TGCAGTGCTAGACGGGGCCCAGATACGCAGTATTTT. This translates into CSARRGPDTQYF.

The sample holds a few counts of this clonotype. In nucleotides, the CDR3 is TGTGCCAGCGGGGGACCCGGGACAGGGGGTAGCACAGATACGCAGTATTTT. Amino acid sequence: CASGGPGTGGSTDTQYF. This chain links TRBV6-6 with TRBJ2-3, with TRBD1 matching over 11 bases. This CDR3 region has 17 residues. The germline gives CDR1 MNHNY, CDR2 SVGAGI (reference sequence). Unmatched junction bases numbered 10, after V lost 8 bases and J lost 0 bases.

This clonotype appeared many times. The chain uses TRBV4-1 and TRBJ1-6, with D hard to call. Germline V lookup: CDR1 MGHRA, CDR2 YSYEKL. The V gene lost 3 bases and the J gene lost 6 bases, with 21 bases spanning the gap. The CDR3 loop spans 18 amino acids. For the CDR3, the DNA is TGCGCCAGCAGCCATATTCCTCTTCGGGCGCAAAGTAATTCACCCCTCCACTTT. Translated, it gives CASSHIPLRAQSNSPLHF.

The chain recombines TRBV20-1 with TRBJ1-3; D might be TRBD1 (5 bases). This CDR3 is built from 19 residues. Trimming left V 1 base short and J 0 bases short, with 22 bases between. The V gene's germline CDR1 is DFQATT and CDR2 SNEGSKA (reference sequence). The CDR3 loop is CSARAPLTRQPYSGNTIYF. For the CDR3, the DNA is TGCAGTGCTAGAGCTCCCCTGACCCGACAGCCTTACTCTGGAAACACCATATATTTT.

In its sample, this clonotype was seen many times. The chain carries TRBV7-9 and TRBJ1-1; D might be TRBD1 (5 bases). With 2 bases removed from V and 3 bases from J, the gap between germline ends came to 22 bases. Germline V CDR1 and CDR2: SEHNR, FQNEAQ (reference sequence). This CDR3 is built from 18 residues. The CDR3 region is CASSLHWGSDAFHTEAFF. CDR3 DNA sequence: TGTGCCAGCAGCTTACATTGGGGCTCGGACGCCTTCCACACTGAAGCTTTCTTT.

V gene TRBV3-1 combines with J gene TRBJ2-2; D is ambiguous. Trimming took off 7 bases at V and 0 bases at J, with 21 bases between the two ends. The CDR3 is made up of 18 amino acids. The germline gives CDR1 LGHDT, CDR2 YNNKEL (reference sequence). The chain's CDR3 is CASTPVAAGPANTGELFF. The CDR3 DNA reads TGTGCCAGCACCCCAGTCGCCGCCGGTCCCGCGAACACCGGGGAGCTGTTTTTT.

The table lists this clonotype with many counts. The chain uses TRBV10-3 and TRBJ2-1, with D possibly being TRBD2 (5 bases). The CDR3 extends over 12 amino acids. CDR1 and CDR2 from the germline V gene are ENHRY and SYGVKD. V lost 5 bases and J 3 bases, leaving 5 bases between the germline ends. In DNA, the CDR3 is TGTGCCATCAGTCGGGACTACAATGAGCAGTTCTTC. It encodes CAISRDYNEQFF.